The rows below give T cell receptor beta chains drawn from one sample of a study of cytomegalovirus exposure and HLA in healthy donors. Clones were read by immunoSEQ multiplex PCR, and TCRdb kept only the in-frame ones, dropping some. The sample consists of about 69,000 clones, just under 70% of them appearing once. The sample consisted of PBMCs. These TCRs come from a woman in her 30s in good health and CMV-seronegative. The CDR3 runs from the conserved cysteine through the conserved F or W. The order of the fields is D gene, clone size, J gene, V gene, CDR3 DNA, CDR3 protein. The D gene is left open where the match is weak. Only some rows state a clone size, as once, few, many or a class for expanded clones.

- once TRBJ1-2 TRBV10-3 TGTGCCATCAGTGAGTTCGGCAGGGGCTATGGCTACACCTTC CAISEFGRGYGYTF
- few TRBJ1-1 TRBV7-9 TGTGCCAGCAGCTTCTTGAACACTGAAGCTTTCTTT CASSFLNTEAFF
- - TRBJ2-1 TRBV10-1 TGCGCCAGCAGTGAGTCCAGGGATCATGAGCAGTTCTTC CASSESRDHEQFF
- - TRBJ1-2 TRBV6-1 TGTGCCAGCAGGATACAGGGTAGAAATGGCTACACCTTC CASRIQGRNGYTF
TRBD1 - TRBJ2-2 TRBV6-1 TGTGCCAGCAGCGCCACAGGGGTGACGGCCGGGGAGCTGTTTTTT CASSATGVTAGELFF
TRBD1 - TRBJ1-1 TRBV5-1 TGCGCCAGCAGCACCGGCGACAGGGCCAATTCTGAAGCTTTCTTT CASSTGDRANSEAFF
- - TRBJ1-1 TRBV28 TGTGCCAGCAGTTTTATGTCGCGGGGGCACACTGAAGCTTTCTTT CASSFMSRGHTEAFF
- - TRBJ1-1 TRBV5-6 TGTGCCAGCAGCTTGTGGGGCAGTCTAGTTGGCACTGAAGCTTTCTTT CASSLWGSLVGTEAFF
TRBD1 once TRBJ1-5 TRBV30 TGTGCCTGGAGTGTACAGGGGGGAGGCAATCAGCCCCAGCATTTT CAWSVQGGGNQPQHF
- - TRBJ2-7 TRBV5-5 TGTGCCAGCGCTAGGGAGTGGGGCTACGAGCAGTACTTC CASAREWGYEQYF
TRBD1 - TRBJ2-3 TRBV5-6 TGTGCCAGCAGCTTGAGGACAGGGTGGTGGACAGATACGCAGTATTTT CASSLRTGWWTDTQYF
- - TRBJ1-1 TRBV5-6 TGTGCCAGCAGCTTGTGGTCAGATGAAGCTTTCTTT CASSLWSDEAFF
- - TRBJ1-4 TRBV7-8 TGTGCCAGCAGCTCAGAACGGGGGGAACTGTTTTTT CASSSERGELFF
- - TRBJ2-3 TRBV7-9 TGTGCCAGCAGCTTAGGCGGGACCGATACGCAGTATTTT CASSLGGTDTQYF
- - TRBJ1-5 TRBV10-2 TGCGCCAGCAGTGAGGGACTGTATAGCAATCAGCCCCAGCATTTT CASSEGLYSNQPQHF
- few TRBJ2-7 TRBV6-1 TGTGCCAGCAGGCCTGGTGGACACTACTACGAGCAGTACTTC CASRPGGHYYEQYF
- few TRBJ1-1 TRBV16 TGTGCCAGCAGCCAATCGGGACAATGGCGCACTGAAGCTTTCTTT CASSQSGQWRTEAFF
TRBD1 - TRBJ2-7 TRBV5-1 TGCGCCAGCAGTCGGCCCGGGACAGACGTCCTCGAGCAGTACTTC CASSRPGTDVLEQYF
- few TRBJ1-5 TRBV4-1 TGCGCCAGCAGCCAAGATCTTGGCCAGCCCCAGCATTTT CASSQDLGQPQHF
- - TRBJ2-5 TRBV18 TGTGCCAGCTCAGGGACTCCCCCGATGGAGACCCAGTACTTC CASSGTPPMETQYF
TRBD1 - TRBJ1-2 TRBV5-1 TGCGCCAGCAGCTCTAGTCCGACAGGGTCAAGCTATGGCTACACCTTC CASSSSPTGSSYGYTF
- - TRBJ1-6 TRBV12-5 TGTGCTAGTGCCCTGTGGGGGGATTCACCCCTCCACTTT CASALWGDSPLHF
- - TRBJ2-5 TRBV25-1 TGTGCCAGCAGTGACCCCCCCCCGCAAGAGACCCAGTACTTC CASSDPPPQETQYF
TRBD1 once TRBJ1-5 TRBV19 TGTGCCAGTAGTATACGCAGGGGGTCTTCTCTAAATAGCAATCAGCCCCAGCATTTT CASSIRRGSSLNSNQPQHF
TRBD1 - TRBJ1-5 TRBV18 TGTGCCAGCTCACCACCGGGAGGTGGGACAGGGAATCAGCCCCAGCATTTT CASSPPGGGTGNQPQHF
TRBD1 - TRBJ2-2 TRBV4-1 TGCGCCAGCAGCCAAGTGGGACAGGGGCGGAACACCGGGGAGCTGTTTTTT CASSQVGQGRNTGELFF
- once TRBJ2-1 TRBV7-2 TGTGCCAGCAGCTTAGTGGGGGCCAGGGAGCAGTTCTTC CASSLVGAREQFF
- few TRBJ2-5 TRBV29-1 TGCAGCGTTGTCCCTGGGTTCGGGGAGACCCAGTACTTC CSVVPGFGETQYF
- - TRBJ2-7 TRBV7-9 TGTGCCAGCAGCTCCGGACACGTCTCCTACGAGCAGTACTTC CASSSGHVSYEQYF
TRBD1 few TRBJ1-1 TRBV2 TGTGCCAGCAGTGGACAGGGACCTGGGTATGCTTTCTTT CASSGQGPGYAFF
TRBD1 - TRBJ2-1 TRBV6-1 TGTGCCAGCCCTGAGGGGGCTGGAAATGAGCAGTTCTTC CASPEGAGNEQFF
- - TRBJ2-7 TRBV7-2 TGTGCCAGCAGCTCGAACCCAACAAGGCAGTACTTC CASSSNPTRQYF
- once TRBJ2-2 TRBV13 TGTGCCAGCAGCCCGAGGGCCCGGAATATCGGGGAGCTGTTTTTT CASSPRARNIGELFF
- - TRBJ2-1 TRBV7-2 TGTGCCAGCAGCCAAACTACAGGGCTACGTGTTAATGAGCAGTTCTTC CASSQTTGLRVNEQFF
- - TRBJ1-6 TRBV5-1 TGCGCCAGCAGCTTCATCCAGGGTAATAATTCACCCCTCCACTTT CASSFIQGNNSPLHF
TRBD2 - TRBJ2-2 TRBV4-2 TGTGCCAGCAGCCAAGAAGCTGCAGCGGGGGGGCGCGGCACCGGGGAGCTGTTTTTT CASSQEAAAGGRGTGELFF
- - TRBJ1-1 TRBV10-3 TGTGCCATCTGGGCGGAACTAGGGACTGAAGCTTTCTTT CAIWAELGTEAFF
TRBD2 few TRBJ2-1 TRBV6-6 TGTGCCAGCAGTTTCCCGAGGGGGACTAGTGGTGAGCAGTTCTTC CASSFPRGTSGEQFF
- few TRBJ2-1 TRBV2 TGTGCCAGCAGTGAAGTCCCCGCGACTGTTTACAATGAGCAGTTCTTC CASSEVPATVYNEQFF
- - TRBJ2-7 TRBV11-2 TGTGCCAGCGCTACATCAGAGCGCGAGCAGTACTTC CASATSEREQYF
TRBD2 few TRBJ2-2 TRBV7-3 TGTGCCAGCAGCTCTAGCGGGGGGCGGACCGGGGAGCTGTTTTTT CASSSSGGRTGELFF
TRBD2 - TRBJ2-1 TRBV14 TGTGCCAGCAGACCTACTAGCGGGGGGACCTACAATGAGCAGTTCTTC CASRPTSGGTYNEQFF
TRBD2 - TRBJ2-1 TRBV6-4 TGTGCCAGCAGTGTGACGGGACTAGCGGGGGGGCATGAGCAGTTCTTC CASSVTGLAGGHEQFF
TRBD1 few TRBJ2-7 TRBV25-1 TGTGCCAGCAGTGAATCGGGACAGACCTCCTACTCCTACGAGCAGTACTTC CASSESGQTSYSYEQYF
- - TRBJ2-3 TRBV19 TGTGCCAGTACCCCGGACAGTCTAAGCACAGATACGCAGTATTTT CASTPDSLSTDTQYF
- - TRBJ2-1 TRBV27 TGTGCCAGCAGTTTATCAGGACACGAGCAGTTCTTC CASSLSGHEQFF
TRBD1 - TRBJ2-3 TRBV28 TGTGCCAGCAGGGGGACAGGGAGGACAGATACGCAGTATTTT CASRGTGRTDTQYF